These 5 T cell receptor beta chains were sequenced from one sample in a study of molecular identifiers for immune sequencing clone quantification. Each CDR3 protein is one row after TCRdb ran MiXCR on the PCR reads. The table lists just under 650,000 distinct CDR3 sequences, about 20% of them singletons. Sequenced material: naive CD8+ T cells from blood, with Jurkat cell RNA spiked in. Subset indicated: FACS-sorted CD8+CD4-CCR7+CD45RA+ naive T cells. The receptors shown here come from a human donor in good health. Some libraries in this study had Jurkat cell RNA spiked in.

This clonotype was counted a few times. One base away lies a much larger clone, so this may be a sequencing read error. J is TRBJ1-2 and V is TRBV4-3; 8 bases agree with TRBD1. The CDR3 has 19 amino acids. V lost 0 bases and J lost 1; bases outside the gene matches: 13. Germline lookup yields CDR1 LGHNA and CDR2 YSLEER. CDR3: CASSQDLVWQGADNYGYTF. The DNA for the CDR3 is TGCGCCAGCAGCCAAGATCTTGTATGGCAGGGGGCGGATAACTATGGCTACACCTTC.

This clonotype showed up many times. This rearrangement joins TRBV5-6 to TRBJ1-5, with D possibly being TRBD1 (5 bases). The germline V and J ends were trimmed by 0 bases and 3 bases, with 10 bases remaining between them. Germline V gene lookup returns CDR1 SGHDT and CDR2 YYEEEE. CDR3 length: 15 residues. CDR3 residues: CASSLGRGPNQPQHF. The CDR3 nucleotides are TGTGCCAGCAGCTTGGGAAGGGGACCCAATCAGCCCCAGCATTTT.

This clonotype was counted at least ten times. The V and J genes are TRBV6-5 and TRBJ2-1; 14 bases match TRBD2. V lost 5 bases, J lost 8 bases, and 11 bases stayed unmatched. Germline CDR1 is MNHEY and CDR2 is SVGAGI. The CDR3 totals 17 residues. The CDR3 sequence is CASSPRLAGGPLHEQFF. Written as DNA, the CDR3 is TGTGCCAGCAGTCCCCGACTAGCGGGAGGGCCTTTGCATGAGCAGTTCTTC.

This clonotype was counted ten times or more. The V call is TRBV5-6, the J call TRBJ2-1; a weak D match, TRBD1 (6 bases). The CDR3 runs to 10 residues. CDR1 and CDR2 (germline): SGHDT, YYEEEE. V dropped 7 bases and J dropped 14 bases, with 13 bases sitting between them. CDR3 sequence: CASGQGLEFF. CDR3 nucleotide sequence: TGTGCCAGCGGGCAGGGGTTGGAGTTCTTC.

This clonotype has a single count. Being one base from a much bigger clone, this may be a read error. CDR3 DNA: TGTGCCAGCAGCTTGGGAGGGGACGTAAGCGATGCGCAGTATTTT. It is translated as CASSLGGDVSDAQYF. This chain uses TRBV13 with TRBJ2-3; the match to TRBD2 covers 7 bases. In germline, CDR1 is PRHDT, CDR2 FYEKMQ (reference sequence). V was pared by 3 bases and J by 10 bases, with 13 bases of the junction left unmatched. The CDR3 is 15 residues long.